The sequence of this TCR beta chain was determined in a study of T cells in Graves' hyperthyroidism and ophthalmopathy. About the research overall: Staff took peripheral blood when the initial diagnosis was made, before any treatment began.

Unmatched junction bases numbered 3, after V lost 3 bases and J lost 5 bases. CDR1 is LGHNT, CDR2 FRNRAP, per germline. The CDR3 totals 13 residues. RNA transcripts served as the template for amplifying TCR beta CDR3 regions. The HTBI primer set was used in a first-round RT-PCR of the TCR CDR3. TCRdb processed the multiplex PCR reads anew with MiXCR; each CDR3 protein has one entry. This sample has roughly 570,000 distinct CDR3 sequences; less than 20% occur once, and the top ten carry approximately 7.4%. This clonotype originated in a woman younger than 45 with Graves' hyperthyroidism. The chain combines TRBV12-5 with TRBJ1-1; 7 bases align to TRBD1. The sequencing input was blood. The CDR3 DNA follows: TGTGCTAGTGGTTTACAGGGGTGGACTGAAGCTTTCTTT. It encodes CASGLQGWTEAFF.